Shown below are 18 T cell receptor beta chains from a single sample sequenced in a study of blood T cell repertoires in COVID-19. Profiled with immunoSEQ multiplex PCR; TCRdb holds only in-frame clones, not every one. The sample holds under 300,000 clones, roughly 85% seen once. Sample: PBMCs or T cells enriched from blood (not recorded which). The receptors were sampled from a woman aged 45-65 years who had recovered from COVID-19.

This clone was seen only a few times. This rearrangement joins TRBV20-1 to TRBJ1-2; no definite D call. Trimming removed 6 bases at V and 4 bases at J, with 9 bases between. This CDR3 is built from 11 residues. Germline V lookup: CDR1 DFQATT, CDR2 SNEGSKA (reference sequence). The CDR3 coding sequence is TGCAGTGCCGCCAGTTCCTATGGCTACACCTTC. Translation gives CSAASSYGYTF.

Only one count was recorded for this clone. The chain links TRBV28 to TRBJ2-5; maybe TRBD1 (5 bases). Per the germline V gene, CDR1 is MDHEN and CDR2 is SYDVKM. The CDR3 has 13 amino acids. With 10 bases removed from V and 7 bases from J, the gap between germline ends came to 19 bases. The CDR3 sequence: CAITGPVTGTQYF. The CDR3 DNA follows: TGTGCCATCACGGGCCCCGTAACAGGGACCCAGTACTTC.

This clone has just one count. Here the CDR3 DNA reads TGTGCCAGCACGCACATAGGGATACAGAGGGATCAGCCCCAGCATTTT. The encoded protein is CASTHIGIQRDQPQHF. The chain joins TRBV28 to TRBJ1-5; no firm D call. The CDR3 is 16 amino acids. The V and J ends lost 7 bases and 5 bases respectively, with 21 bases between them. Looked up from germline, CDR1 is MDHEN and CDR2 is SYDVKM.

The chain has TRBV29-1 and TRBJ2-7; 8 bases match TRBD2. J lost 5 bases, V lost 7 bases, and 10 bases had no gene match. CDR1 SQVTM and CDR2 ANQGSEA come from the germline V gene. The CDR3 covers 13 residues. The CDR3 protein is CSGRFSGKDEQYF. As DNA, the CDR3 is TGCAGCGGTCGCTTTAGCGGGAAAGACGAGCAGTACTTC.

The chain combines TRBV20-1 with TRBJ2-1; D is unresolved. Germline lookup yields CDR1 DFQATT and CDR2 SNEGSKA (reference sequence). This CDR3 contains 11 residues. V lost 5 bases and J 7 bases, leaving 9 bases between the germline ends. CDR3: CSALRLNEQFF. The CDR3 DNA reads as TGCAGTGCTCTCCGACTGAATGAGCAGTTCTTC.

This clone was observed once. This rearrangement joins TRBV19 to TRBJ2-1; weak D call: TRBD1 (5 bases). Trimming removed 3 bases at V and 3 bases at J, with 6 bases between. Germline assignment: CDR1 LNHDA and CDR2 SQIVND (reference sequence). The CDR3 spans 13 residues. The CDR3 protein is CASSIRDYNEQFF. DNA for the CDR3: TGTGCCAGTAGTATCAGGGACTACAATGAGCAGTTCTTC.

The rearrangement links TRBV20-1 to TRBJ1-5; 8 bases line up with TRBD1. The CDR3 is made up of 15 amino acids. V gave up 3 bases and J gave up 4 bases; unmatched junction bases: 8. In germline, CDR1 is DFQATT, CDR2 SNEGSKA (reference sequence). The CDR3 here is CSASDSQGANQPQHF. DNA for the CDR3: TGCAGTGCTAGTGACAGTCAGGGGGCGAATCAGCCCCAGCATTTT.

Only one count was recorded for this clone. The chain uses TRBV19 and TRBJ1-4; tentative D call: TRBD1 (5 bases). Trimming took off 3 bases at V and 8 bases at J, with 19 bases between the two ends. The CDR3 length is 16 residues. Germline V lookup: CDR1 LNHDA, CDR2 SQIVND (reference sequence). CDR3 amino acids: CASSMVGAVRSEKLFF. DNA of the CDR3: TGTGCCAGTAGTATGGTTGGGGCGGTCCGGTCGGAAAAACTGTTTTTT.

The V and J genes are TRBV18 and TRBJ1-4; no clear D gene. The CDR3 contains 14 residues. The V gene's germline CDR1 is KGHSH and CDR2 LQKENI. The V end lost 1 base, the J end lost 8 bases, and 11 bases lay between the germline ends. The CDR3: CASSPQTGKEKLFF. DNA of the CDR3: TGTGCCAGCTCACCACAAACGGGGAAGGAAAAACTGTTTTTT.

This clone came up a few times. The rearrangement links TRBV5-6 to TRBJ2-7; 7 bases fit TRBD1. This CDR3 comprises 15 residues. The trim removed 4 bases at V and 3 bases at J, leaving 10 bases unmatched. The V gene's germline CDR1 is SGHDT and CDR2 YYEEEE. The chain's CDR3 is CASSGPEQGIYEQYF. CDR3 in DNA: TGTGCCAGCAGCGGCCCGGAACAGGGGATCTACGAGCAGTACTTC.

This clone was detected only once. V gene TRBV6-5 combines with J gene TRBJ1-1; D gene uncertain. Germline V gives CDR1 MNHEY, CDR2 SVGAGI. The CDR3 has 13 residues. V was trimmed by 7 bases and J by 4 bases, leaving 13 bases between them. CDR3 amino acids: CASNFQAITEAFF. For the CDR3, the DNA is TGTGCCAGCAACTTCCAGGCGATCACTGAAGCTTTCTTT.

This chain links TRBV7-9 with TRBJ1-2, with TRBD1 matching over 8 bases. Germline CDR1 is SEHNR and CDR2 is FQNEAQ (reference sequence). The CDR3 length is 11 residues. The J segment lost 8 bases and the V segment lost 5 bases, leaving 1 base of the junction unmatched. CDR3 in amino acids: CASSNRGGYTF. The CDR3 bases are TGTGCCAGCAGCAACAGGGGGGGCTACACCTTC. The full variable domain, in which reference TRBV7-9 and TRBJ1-2 provide the parts outside the CDR3, is DTGVSQNPRHKITKRGQNVTFRCDPISEHNRLYWYRQTLGQGPEFLTYFQNEAQLEKSRLLSDRFSAERPKGSFSTLEIQRTEQGDSAMYLCASSNRGGYTFGSGTRLTVV.

The genes are TRBV29-1 and TRBJ2-1; 9 bases match TRBD1. There are 12 residues in the CDR3. The J segment lost 8 bases and the V segment lost 8 bases, leaving 7 bases of the junction unmatched. CDR1 and CDR2 (germline): SQVTM, ANQGSEA. As DNA, the CDR3 is TGCAGCATTAGACAGGGGGGAGATGAGCAGTTCTTC. Its protein is CSIRQGGDEQFF.

The chain uses TRBV28 and TRBJ2-7, with 9 positions matching TRBD1. Trimming took 6 bases from V and 0 from J; bases not matched to a gene: 9. Germline CDR1 is MDHEN and CDR2 is SYDVKM. The CDR3 spans 16 residues. CDR3 DNA: TGTGCCAGCAGGGGCTCCGGGACAGGGAACTCCTACGAGCAGTACTTC. Translation: CASRGSGTGNSYEQYF.

This clone came up many times. The rearrangement links TRBV9 to TRBJ2-1; weak D call: TRBD1 (5 bases). V was clipped by 5 bases and J by 7 bases, with 10 bases between them. The CDR3 extends over 12 amino acids. CDR1 SGDLS and CDR2 YYNGEE come from the germline V gene. The CDR3 bases are TGTGCCAGCAGTCGACAGAGAAATGAGCAGTTCTTC. Its translation: CASSRQRNEQFF.

On this clone itself: The same CDR3 is also encoded by other DNA sequences in this sample. The chain joins TRBV28 to TRBJ2-7; 10 bases are shared with TRBD2. V dropped 6 bases and J dropped 0; count of bases not matched to a gene: 2. The CDR3 is 14 amino acids. The germline gives CDR1 MDHEN, CDR2 SYDVKM. CDR3 coding DNA: TGTGCCAGCAGGCTAGCGGGAGTCTCCTACGAGCAGTACTTC. It codes for CASRLAGVSYEQYF.

V usage is TRBV18 and J usage is TRBJ2-3; D might be TRBD1 (6 bases). V gave up 3 bases and J gave up 4 bases, with 14 bases separating them. The CDR3 has 15 residues. Germline CDR1 is KGHSH and CDR2 is LQKENI. CDR3: CASSPSAGAADTQYF. DNA of the CDR3: TGTGCCAGCTCACCTTCGGCAGGGGCGGCAGATACGCAGTATTTT. The full variable domain, rest sourced from reference TRBV18 and TRBJ2-3, is NAGVMQNPRHLVRRRGQEARLRCSPMKGHSHVYWYRQLPEEGLKFMVYLQKENIIDESGMPKERFSAEFPKEGPSILRIQQVVRGDSAAYFCASSPSAGAADTQYFGPGTRLTVL.

This chain links TRBV5-1 with TRBJ2-2; D might be TRBD2 (5 bases). Trimming took 6 bases from V and 4 from J, leaving 10 bases between them. The CDR3 runs 13 residues. CDR1 SGHRS and CDR2 YFSETQ come from the germline V gene. CDR3 region: CASTTGTTGELFF. For the CDR3, the DNA is TGCGCCAGCACAACGGGAACCACCGGGGAGCTGTTTTTT.